This T cell receptor beta chain was sequenced in a study of cytomegalovirus exposure and HLA in healthy donors. Study-wide findings and caveats: In vitro data verified a few CMV-associated chains as specific for CMV antigens. TRBV6-2, TRBV6-3 and some other V segments were unresolvable in 87-base-pair reads.

V lost 7 bases to trimming and J lost 6 bases, with 21 bases between them. This CDR3 is 15 amino acids long. CDR1 MNHEY and CDR2 SMNVEV come from the germline V gene (reference sequence). Worth noting for this clone: The target antigen is unknown.

Unrecorded immune exposure was likely among donors, who were nominally healthy when sampled. The PCR ran on 60 Vbeta and 13 Jbeta primers. Sequencing was performed with immunoSEQ multiplex PCR; in TCRdb, only in-frame clones are kept and a portion is missing. The sample consists of 150,000 to 200,000 clones, just under 80% of them appearing once. The TCR comes from a man aged 18 to 35 in good health and CMV-seropositive. Sequencing was done on a sample of PBMCs. The genes are TRBV27 and TRBJ1-1, with D unclear. CDR3 region: CASTVGWHPRPEAFF. CDR3 sequence (DNA): TGTGCCAGCACCGTCGGTTGGCATCCGAGGCCTGAAGCTTTCTTT.